This is a list of T cell receptor beta chains from one sample in a study of blood T cell repertoires in COVID-19. The assay was immunoSEQ multiplex PCR, and TCRdb's table has in-frame clones only and misses some. The data show about 210,000 clones, about nine tenths seen once. Sequencing input: PBMCs or T cells enriched from blood (not recorded which). The receptors were gathered from a young man in a cohort exposed to, infected with or recovered from COVID-19 (not recorded which). Each CDR3 is given with its conserved first and last residue. The order of the fields is D gene, J gene, clone size, V gene, CDR3 DNA, CDR3 protein. D genes are given only for firm matches. Clone size is shown for a subset of rows, as once, few, many or a class of expanded clone.

D gene: TRBD1
J gene: TRBJ1-4
clone size: NA
V gene: TRBV6-5
CDR3 DNA: TGTGCCAGCAGTTGGGGACAGTTTAATGAAAAACTGTTTTTT
CDR3 protein: CASSWGQFNEKLFF

D gene: NA
J gene: TRBJ2-7
clone size: NA
V gene: TRBV2
CDR3 DNA: TGTGCCAGCAAGATTTACGGAGGGGGATCCGGGACTACCCTCAACTACGAGCAGTACTTC
CDR3 protein: CASKIYGGGSGTTLNYEQYF

D gene: NA
J gene: TRBJ1-1
clone size: NA
V gene: TRBV14
CDR3 DNA: TGTGCCAGCAGCCGAGCGGGGGTGAACACTGAAGCTTTCTTT
CDR3 protein: CASSRAGVNTEAFF

D gene: NA
J gene: TRBJ1-5
clone size: NA
V gene: TRBV12-3/TRBV12-4
CDR3 DNA: TGTGCCAGCAGTGCCAGGAATCAGCCCCAGCATTTT
CDR3 protein: CASSARNQPQHF

D gene: NA
J gene: TRBJ1-5
clone size: NA
V gene: TRBV5-1
CDR3 DNA: TGCGCCAGCAGAAAGGAGACAGGAGCAAATCAGCCCCAGCATTTT
CDR3 protein: CASRKETGANQPQHF

D gene: NA
J gene: TRBJ2-2
clone size: NA
V gene: TRBV21-1
CDR3 DNA: TGTGCCAGCAGCAAAGCGCTAGCGGGAGACACCGGGGAGCTGTTTTTT
CDR3 protein: CASSKALAGDTGELFF

D gene: NA
J gene: TRBJ2-7
clone size: NA
V gene: TRBV5-4
CDR3 DNA: TGTGCCAGCAGCTCGAGCTCCTACGAGCAGTACTTC
CDR3 protein: CASSSSSYEQYF

D gene: NA
J gene: TRBJ1-5
clone size: NA
V gene: TRBV2
CDR3 DNA: TGTGCCAGCAGTGAAAGAAACAGAAGGAAGGATAGCAATCAGCCCCAGCATTTT
CDR3 protein: CASSERNRRKDSNQPQHF

D gene: NA
J gene: TRBJ1-1
clone size: NA
V gene: TRBV7-6
CDR3 DNA: TGTGCCAGCAGCGGGGGGGTGGGCATGAACACTGAAGCTTTCTTT
CDR3 protein: CASSGGVGMNTEAFF

D gene: NA
J gene: TRBJ1-1
clone size: NA
V gene: TRBV6-5
CDR3 DNA: TGTGCCAGCAGTTATATATCGGGGGGCACTGAAGCTTTCTTT
CDR3 protein: CASSYISGGTEAFF

D gene: NA
J gene: TRBJ1-5
clone size: NA
V gene: TRBV28
CDR3 DNA: TGTGCCAGCAGTTTAAGGATAGCGGGTCAGCCCCAGCATTTT
CDR3 protein: CASSLRIAGQPQHF

D gene: TRBD1
J gene: TRBJ2-3
clone size: NA
V gene: TRBV5-6
CDR3 DNA: TGTGCCAGCAGCGCTACAGGGGCAGATACGCAGTATTTT
CDR3 protein: CASSATGADTQYF

D gene: TRBD1
J gene: TRBJ2-7
clone size: NA
V gene: TRBV12-3/TRBV12-4
CDR3 DNA: TGTGCCAGCAGTTTTGACAGGGGGCACGAGCAGTACTTC
CDR3 protein: CASSFDRGHEQYF

D gene: TRBD1
J gene: TRBJ1-4
clone size: NA
V gene: TRBV9
CDR3 DNA: TGTGCCAGCAGCGCGGGACAGGGGAATGAAAAACTGTTTTTT
CDR3 protein: CASSAGQGNEKLFF

D gene: NA
J gene: TRBJ2-1
clone size: NA
V gene: TRBV21-1
CDR3 DNA: TGTGCCAGCAGCAAACTTATCGGACAGGGGTATGAGCAGTTCTTC
CDR3 protein: CASSKLIGQGYEQFF

D gene: NA
J gene: TRBJ1-6
clone size: NA
V gene: TRBV14
CDR3 DNA: TGTGCCAGCAGCCAAGATGGGAGTTACTCCTATAATTCACCCCTCCACTTT
CDR3 protein: CASSQDGSYSYNSPLHF

D gene: NA
J gene: TRBJ2-1
clone size: NA
V gene: TRBV24-1
CDR3 DNA: TGTGCCACCAGTGATTTTATAGGGGTCTCCTACAATGAGCAGTTCTTC
CDR3 protein: CATSDFIGVSYNEQFF

D gene: TRBD2
J gene: TRBJ2-5
clone size: NA
V gene: TRBV2
CDR3 DNA: TGTGCCAGCAATAAACTAGCGGGAGCAGAGACCCAGTACTTC
CDR3 protein: CASNKLAGAETQYF

D gene: NA
J gene: TRBJ1-2
clone size: NA
V gene: TRBV18
CDR3 DNA: TGTGCCAGCTCAGCCACGGACTTCTCCTATGGCTACACCTTC
CDR3 protein: CASSATDFSYGYTF

D gene: TRBD2
J gene: TRBJ2-7
clone size: NA
V gene: TRBV11-2
CDR3 DNA: TGTGCCAGCAGGAGGGTGACTAGCGGGAGTGGCGAGCAGTACTTC
CDR3 protein: CASRRVTSGSGEQYF

D gene: TRBD2
J gene: TRBJ2-3
clone size: NA
V gene: TRBV7-9
CDR3 DNA: TGTGCCAGCAAGGTTGTACTAGCGGGAGGTCGTGATACGCAGTATTTT
CDR3 protein: CASKVVLAGGRDTQYF

D gene: TRBD2
J gene: TRBJ2-7
clone size: NA
V gene: TRBV7-2
CDR3 DNA: TGTGCCAGCAGCTCCCTCTCTAGCGGGAGGAACGAGCAGTACTTC
CDR3 protein: CASSSLSSGRNEQYF

D gene: NA
J gene: TRBJ1-2
clone size: NA
V gene: TRBV5-8
CDR3 DNA: TGTGCCAGCAGCGCTCCGGACAGAGTCTATGGCTACACCTTC
CDR3 protein: CASSAPDRVYGYTF

D gene: NA
J gene: TRBJ1-1
clone size: NA
V gene: TRBV6-5
CDR3 DNA: TGTGCCAGCAGTTCCAGGACAGAAACGCACCCTGAAGCTTTCTTT
CDR3 protein: CASSSRTETHPEAFF

D gene: TRBD1
J gene: TRBJ2-7
clone size: NA
V gene: TRBV28
CDR3 DNA: TGTGCCAGCCAGACAGGGTTTAGTGGCGAGCAGTACTTC
CDR3 protein: CASQTGFSGEQYF

D gene: TRBD1
J gene: TRBJ1-1
clone size: NA
V gene: TRBV5-1
CDR3 DNA: TGCGCCAGCAGCGGGGACAGGGGAAAGAGGGCTTTCTTT
CDR3 protein: CASSGDRGKRAFF

D gene: TRBD1
J gene: TRBJ1-1
clone size: NA
V gene: TRBV28
CDR3 DNA: TGTGCCAGCAGTTACAGGGGATTTAACACTGAAGCTTTCTTT
CDR3 protein: CASSYRGFNTEAFF

D gene: NA
J gene: TRBJ2-3
clone size: few
V gene: TRBV3-1/TRBV3-2
CDR3 DNA: TGTGCCAGCAGCCACCCATTCACAGGGAACCGCACAGATACGCAGTATTTT
CDR3 protein: CASSHPFTGNRTDTQYF

D gene: NA
J gene: TRBJ1-1
clone size: NA
V gene: TRBV12-3/TRBV12-4
CDR3 DNA: TGTGCCAGCAGTTTTGGAGGGGAGACTGAAGCTTTCTTT
CDR3 protein: CASSFGGETEAFF

D gene: NA
J gene: TRBJ2-7
clone size: NA
V gene: TRBV20-1
CDR3 DNA: TGCAGTGCAGGGCAGGGGAACGAGCAGTACTTC
CDR3 protein: CSAGQGNEQYF

D gene: NA
J gene: TRBJ1-1
clone size: once
V gene: TRBV28
CDR3 DNA: TGTGCCAGCAGTCTCAGGCCCCCTCTGGACACTGAAGCTTTCTTT
CDR3 protein: CASSLRPPLDTEAFF

D gene: NA
J gene: TRBJ1-1
clone size: NA
V gene: TRBV18
CDR3 DNA: TGTGCCAGCTCACAGCTGCCCGGCGGGGAGAACACTGAAGCTTTCTTT
CDR3 protein: CASSQLPGGENTEAFF

D gene: TRBD2
J gene: TRBJ2-5
clone size: once
V gene: TRBV5-6
CDR3 DNA: TGTGCCAGCAGCGTGCTGACTAGCGGGAGTTGGGAGACCCAGTACTTC
CDR3 protein: CASSVLTSGSWETQYF

D gene: NA
J gene: TRBJ1-2
clone size: NA
V gene: TRBV7-9
CDR3 DNA: TGTGCCAGCAGCGCCATGTGGCAGATAAACTATGGCTACACCTTC
CDR3 protein: CASSAMWQINYGYTF

D gene: TRBD2
J gene: TRBJ2-7
clone size: NA
V gene: TRBV5-1
CDR3 DNA: TGCGCCAGCAGCTTGGGACTAGCGGGGACAACCTACGAGCAGTACTTC
CDR3 protein: CASSLGLAGTTYEQYF

D gene: NA
J gene: TRBJ2-6
clone size: NA
V gene: TRBV2
CDR3 DNA: TGTGCCAGCGAGAGCTCTGGGGCCAACGTCCTGACTTTC
CDR3 protein: CASESSGANVLTF

D gene: TRBD2
J gene: TRBJ2-3
clone size: once
V gene: TRBV7-8
CDR3 DNA: TGTGCCAGCAGCGTACGGGGACTACCTCAGGGTACGCAGTATTTT
CDR3 protein: CASSVRGLPQGTQYF

D gene: TRBD1
J gene: TRBJ2-7
clone size: many
V gene: TRBV23-1
CDR3 DNA: TGCGCCAGCAGTCAAAAGCAGGGGGAGAACGACGAGCAGTACTTC
CDR3 protein: CASSQKQGENDEQYF

D gene: TRBD1
J gene: TRBJ2-7
clone size: NA
V gene: TRBV29-1
CDR3 DNA: TGCAGCGCTACCCGGGACAGGGGGCGTCACGAGCAGTACTTC
CDR3 protein: CSATRDRGRHEQYF

D gene: TRBD2
J gene: TRBJ2-7
clone size: NA
V gene: TRBV19
CDR3 DNA: TGTGCCAGTAGTATAGCTCTAGCGGGATCCTACGAGCAGTACTTC
CDR3 protein: CASSIALAGSYEQYF

D gene: NA
J gene: TRBJ2-7
clone size: NA
V gene: TRBV5-1
CDR3 DNA: TGCGCCAGCAGTTATACCGCAGGGGCCTACGAGCAGTACTTC
CDR3 protein: CASSYTAGAYEQYF

D gene: TRBD1
J gene: TRBJ2-7
clone size: NA
V gene: TRBV19
CDR3 DNA: TGTGCCAGTAGTATAGCTCGGACAGGGAACCACGAGCAGTACTTC
CDR3 protein: CASSIARTGNHEQYF

D gene: TRBD1
J gene: TRBJ2-7
clone size: once
V gene: TRBV28
CDR3 DNA: TGTGCCAGCAGTTCAGGGGACAGGGTCACGGAATACGAGCAGTACTTC
CDR3 protein: CASSSGDRVTEYEQYF

D gene: NA
J gene: TRBJ1-1
clone size: NA
V gene: TRBV29-1
CDR3 DNA: TGCAGCGTTGAAGTGGACAGAAAGGAAGCTTTCTTT
CDR3 protein: CSVEVDRKEAFF

D gene: NA
J gene: TRBJ2-7
clone size: NA
V gene: TRBV7-9
CDR3 DNA: TGTGCCAGCAGCTTATTACGGTACGAGCAGTACTTC
CDR3 protein: CASSLLRYEQYF

D gene: NA
J gene: TRBJ1-5
clone size: NA
V gene: TRBV28
CDR3 DNA: TGTGCCAGCAGTTGGAGTGGGCAGCCCCAGCATTTT
CDR3 protein: CASSWSGQPQHF

D gene: TRBD2
J gene: TRBJ2-3
clone size: NA
V gene: TRBV24-1
CDR3 DNA: TGTGCCACCAGGACTAGCGGGAGAGGAAGCACAGATACGCAGTATTTT
CDR3 protein: CATRTSGRGSTDTQYF

D gene: TRBD1
J gene: TRBJ1-2
clone size: NA
V gene: TRBV5-6
CDR3 DNA: TGTGCCAGCAGCTCCAGGACAGGGCGAGGCTACACCTTC
CDR3 protein: CASSSRTGRGYTF

D gene: TRBD1
J gene: TRBJ2-2
clone size: once
V gene: TRBV28
CDR3 DNA: TGTGCCAGCAGTTCACCACAGGGGATTAAGGTCGCCGGGGAGCTGTTTTTT
CDR3 protein: CASSSPQGIKVAGELFF

D gene: NA
J gene: TRBJ1-2
clone size: NA
V gene: TRBV3-1/TRBV3-2
CDR3 DNA: TGTGCCAGCAGCCAAGTGGACAGTTCCTATGGCTACACCTTC
CDR3 protein: CASSQVDSSYGYTF

D gene: NA
J gene: TRBJ2-7
clone size: NA
V gene: TRBV5-5
CDR3 DNA: TGTGCCAGCAGCTCAGCCACTAGGCCCCCCTACGAGCAGTACTTC
CDR3 protein: CASSSATRPPYEQYF

D gene: NA
J gene: TRBJ1-5
clone size: few
V gene: TRBV6-5
CDR3 DNA: TGTGCCAGCAGTTACTCAGGACGGAGGATCAAGCCCCAGCATTTT
CDR3 protein: CASSYSGRRIKPQHF

D gene: TRBD2
J gene: TRBJ2-1
clone size: NA
V gene: TRBV14
CDR3 DNA: TGTGCCAGCAGCCCCTCCTATCCTAGCGGGAGGAGGTACAATGAGCAGTTCTTC
CDR3 protein: CASSPSYPSGRRYNEQFF

D gene: TRBD1
J gene: TRBJ1-2
clone size: NA
V gene: TRBV4-3
CDR3 DNA: TGCGCCAGCAGCCAAGGGGGACAGGGGGACTATGGCTACACCTTC
CDR3 protein: CASSQGGQGDYGYTF

D gene: NA
J gene: TRBJ2-1
clone size: NA
V gene: TRBV6-5
CDR3 DNA: TGTGCCAGCTCGGTGCCGGGCTACAATGAGCAGTTCTTC
CDR3 protein: CASSVPGYNEQFF